This T cell receptor (beta chain) emerged from a study of human T cells and chemical hapten exposure. Study-wide background: Sensitization involved placing 2% DPC onto a 2 cm by 2 cm region of upper inner arm skin. Mainly, slight library volume differences in the pool made TCR yields vary.

The CDR3 covers 11 residues. V lost 6 bases and J 6 bases, leaving 11 bases between the germline ends. Germline V gene lookup returns CDR1 SQVTM and CDR2 ANQGSEA. This clonotype has at least ten counts. Unique molecular identifiers were attached to individual cDNA molecules within the library. Per the authors' pipeline: With a range of about 23,224 to 700,000, the median per sample was 95,638 TCRs. In TCRdb, the RACE reads were re-called with MiXCR into one record per CDR3 protein. It is TCRdb's table, rather than the study itself, that gives the V and J calls and clone size. The table includes under 450,000 distinct CDR3 sequences, about 6% detected once. Time point meaning: patch test 2, 6 weeks after DPC sensitization. Treatment: therapeutic diphenylcyclopropenone sensitization with weekly scalp DPC.

The receptor was isolated from a woman aged 18-29 years with alopecia areata. Some clones in this sample may be carry-over from other donors' samples. Specimen: whole blood, collected in connection with sensitization to the hapten diphenylcyclopropenone (DPC). This chain links TRBV29-1 with TRBJ1-1; D unclear. The CDR3 DNA is TGCAGCGTGGGTGGGCATCCTGAAGCTTTCTTT. This sequence encodes CSVGGHPEAFF.